This T cell receptor (beta chain) is drawn from a study of technical replicates of blood from several donors. TCRdb's copy holds only in-frame clones and misses some; the assay was immunoSEQ multiplex PCR. The repertoire includes tens of thousands of clones, 80% to 95% of them detected once, and around 4% sits in the top ten. Germline-derived CDR1 and CDR2 are GTSNPN and SVGIG (reference sequence). The V gene end was trimmed by 7 bases and the J gene end by 5 bases; junction bases not matched to a gene: 12. There are 15 residues in the CDR3. The source material was PBMCs. V and J are TRBV30 and TRBJ2-2; 8 nucleotides agree with TRBD1. This TCR was recovered from a human donor in good health. Some clones in this sample may be carry-over from other donors' samples. The CDR3 bases are TGTGCCTCTTCGCACCCGGACAGGGCAACCGGGGAGCTGTTTTTT. Translated: CASSHPDRATGELFF.